This record concerns one T cell receptor (beta chain) sequence. The CDR3 sequence is 12 residues long. These data come from a study of blood T cell dynamics during melanoma immunotherapy. The time point denotes: pre-treatment baseline. The repertoire was sequenced with immunoSEQ multiplex PCR; TCRdb's copy has only in-frame clones and lacks some. The sample has about 10,000 clones, around four fifths seen once. The sequencing here drew on blood, taken from a patient treated with checkpoint blockade. The TCR originated in a human donor with melanoma. The J gene is TRBJ1-1, the V gene TRBV1. TRBV1 is a documented pseudogene. The CDR3 DNA reads as TGCACCAGCCGACCCGGGGACACTGAAGCTTTCTTT. Amino acids: CTSRPGDTEAFF.